This T cell receptor (beta chain) came from a study of blood T cell repertoires in COVID-19. Study-wide context: Spain, Italy and the United States supplied samples that represented acute and convalescent COVID-19.

Germline V gene sequence: CDR1 SGHNT, CDR2 YYREEE (reference sequence). The CDR3 is 15 residues long. The V end lost 0 bases, the J end lost 5 bases, and 11 bases lay between the germline ends. Original methodology: Quantification of nucleated cells was approximated via reference gene primer amplification. The method was immunoSEQ multiplex PCR; TCRdb's version includes in-frame clones alone and lacks a portion of them. That table is the source of V, J and clone size, and D and trimming were worked out from the DNA. Of around 79,000 clones in the sample, around 89% are singletons; the top ten hold 9.1%.

The V call is TRBV5-4, the J call TRBJ1-4, with TRBD1 as a possible D gene (6 bases). Sequencing was carried out using peripheral blood. The origin of this receptor is a human donor in a cohort sampled during active COVID-19. The CDR3 DNA reads TGTGCCAGCAGCTTGGCCGGGGGGGCCAATGAAAAACTGTTTTTT. This codes for CASSLAGGANEKLFF.